Reported below is one T cell receptor (beta chain). This specimen comes from a study of beta chain features in type 1 diabetes. The CDR3 has 16 amino acids. Trimming left V 5 bases short and J 1 base short, with 15 bases between. Germline V lookup: CDR1 SEHNR, CDR2 FQNEAQ (reference sequence). The investigators reverse transcribed all of the isolated RNA, so they sequenced expressed TCRB transcripts. Measured with immunoSEQ multiplex PCR; TCRdb has only the in-frame clones, and not every one. The sample yields 350,000 to 400,000 clones, more than 12% seen once. The sequenced sample consisted of naive CD4+ T cells from blood. The TCR comes from a woman in her late teens or twenties in good health. This sequence joins TRBV7-9 and TRBJ2-4; D is possibly TRBD2 (5 bases). CDR3 protein: CASSQGLIAAKNIQYF. As DNA, the CDR3 is TGTGCCAGCAGCCAAGGACTGATAGCCGCCAAAAACATTCAGTACTTC.